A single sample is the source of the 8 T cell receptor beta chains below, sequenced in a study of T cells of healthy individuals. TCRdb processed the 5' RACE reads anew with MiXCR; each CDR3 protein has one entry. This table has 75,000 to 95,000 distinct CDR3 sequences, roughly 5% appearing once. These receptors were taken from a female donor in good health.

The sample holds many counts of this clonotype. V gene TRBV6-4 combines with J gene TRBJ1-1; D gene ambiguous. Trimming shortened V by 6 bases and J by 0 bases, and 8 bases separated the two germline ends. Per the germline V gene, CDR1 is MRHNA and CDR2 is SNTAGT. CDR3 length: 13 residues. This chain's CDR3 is CASSLHLNTEAFF. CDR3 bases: TGTGCCAGCAGCCTACATCTGAACACTGAAGCTTTCTTT.

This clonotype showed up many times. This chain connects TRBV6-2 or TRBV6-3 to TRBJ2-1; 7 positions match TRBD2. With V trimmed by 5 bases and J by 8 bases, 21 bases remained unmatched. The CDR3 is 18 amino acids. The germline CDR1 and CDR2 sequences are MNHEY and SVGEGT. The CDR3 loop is CASSRPEAGPNLEDEQFF. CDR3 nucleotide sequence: TGTGCCAGCAGTCGACCTGAAGCGGGACCAAACTTGGAGGATGAGCAGTTCTTC.

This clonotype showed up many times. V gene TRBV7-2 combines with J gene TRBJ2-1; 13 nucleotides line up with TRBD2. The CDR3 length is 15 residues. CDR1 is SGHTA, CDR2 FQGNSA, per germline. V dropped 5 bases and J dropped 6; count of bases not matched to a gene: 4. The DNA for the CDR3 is TGTGCCAGCAGCCCGAGGACTAGCGGGAGCAATGAGCAGTTCTTC. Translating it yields CASSPRTSGSNEQFF.

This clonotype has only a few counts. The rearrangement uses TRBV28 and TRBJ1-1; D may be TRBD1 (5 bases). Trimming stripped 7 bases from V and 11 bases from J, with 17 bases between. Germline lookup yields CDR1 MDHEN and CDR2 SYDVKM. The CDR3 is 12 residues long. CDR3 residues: CASTPGPTLAFF. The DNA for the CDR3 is TGTGCCAGCACCCCGGGGCCTACCTTGGCTTTCTTT.

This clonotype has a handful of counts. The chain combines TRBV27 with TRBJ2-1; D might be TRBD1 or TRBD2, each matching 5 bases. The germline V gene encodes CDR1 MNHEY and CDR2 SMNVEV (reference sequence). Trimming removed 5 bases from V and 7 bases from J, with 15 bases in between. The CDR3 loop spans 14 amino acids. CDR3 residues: CASSATMGVNEQFF. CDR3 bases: TGTGCCAGCAGTGCAACGATGGGGGTGAATGAGCAGTTCTTC.

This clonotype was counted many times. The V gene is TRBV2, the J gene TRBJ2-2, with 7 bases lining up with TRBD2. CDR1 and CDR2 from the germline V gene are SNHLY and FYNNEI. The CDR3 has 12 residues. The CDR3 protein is CAWTRNTGELFF. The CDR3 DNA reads TGTGCGTGGACTAGGAACACCGGGGAGCTGTTTTTT. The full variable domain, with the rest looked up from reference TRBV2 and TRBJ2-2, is EPEVTQTPSHQVTQMGQEVILRCVPISNHLYFYWYRQILGQKVEFLVSFYNNEISEKSEIFDDQFSVERPDGSNFTLKIRSTKLEDSAMYFCAWTRNTGELFFGEGSRLTVL.

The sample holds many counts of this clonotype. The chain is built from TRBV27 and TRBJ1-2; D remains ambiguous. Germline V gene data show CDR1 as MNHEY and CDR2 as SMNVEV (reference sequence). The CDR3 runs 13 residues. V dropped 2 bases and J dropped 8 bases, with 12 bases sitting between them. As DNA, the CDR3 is TGTGCCAGCAGTTTAGCCCCCGGCGGAGGCTACACCTTC. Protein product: CASSLAPGGGYTF.

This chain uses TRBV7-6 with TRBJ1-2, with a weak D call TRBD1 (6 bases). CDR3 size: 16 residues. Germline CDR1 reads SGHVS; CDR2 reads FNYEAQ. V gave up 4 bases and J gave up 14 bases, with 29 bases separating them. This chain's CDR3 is CASSSTGGGPLSGGTF. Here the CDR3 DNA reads TGTGCCAGCAGCTCCACCGGGGGGGGCCCCCTGTCGGGTGGAACCTTC. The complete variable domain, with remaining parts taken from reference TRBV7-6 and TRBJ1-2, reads GAGVSQSPRYKVTKRGQDVALRCDPISGHVSLYWYRQALGQGPEFLTYFNYEAQQDKSGLPNDRFSAERPEGSISTLTIQRTEQRDSAMYRCASSSTGGGPLSGGTFGSGTRLTVV.